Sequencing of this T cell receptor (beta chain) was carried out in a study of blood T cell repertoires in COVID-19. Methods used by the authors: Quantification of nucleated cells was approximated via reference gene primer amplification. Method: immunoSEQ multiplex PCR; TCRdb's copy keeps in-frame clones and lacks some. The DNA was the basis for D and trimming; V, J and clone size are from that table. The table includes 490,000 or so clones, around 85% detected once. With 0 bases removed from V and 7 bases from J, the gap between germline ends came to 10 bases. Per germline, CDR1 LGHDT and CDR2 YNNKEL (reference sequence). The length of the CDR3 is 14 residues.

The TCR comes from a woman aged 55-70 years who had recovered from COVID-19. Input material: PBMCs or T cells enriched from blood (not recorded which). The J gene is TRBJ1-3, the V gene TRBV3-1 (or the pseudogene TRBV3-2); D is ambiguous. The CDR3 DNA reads TGTGCCAGCAGCCAAGACCCTACCCTGAACACCATATATTTT. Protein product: CASSQDPTLNTIYF.